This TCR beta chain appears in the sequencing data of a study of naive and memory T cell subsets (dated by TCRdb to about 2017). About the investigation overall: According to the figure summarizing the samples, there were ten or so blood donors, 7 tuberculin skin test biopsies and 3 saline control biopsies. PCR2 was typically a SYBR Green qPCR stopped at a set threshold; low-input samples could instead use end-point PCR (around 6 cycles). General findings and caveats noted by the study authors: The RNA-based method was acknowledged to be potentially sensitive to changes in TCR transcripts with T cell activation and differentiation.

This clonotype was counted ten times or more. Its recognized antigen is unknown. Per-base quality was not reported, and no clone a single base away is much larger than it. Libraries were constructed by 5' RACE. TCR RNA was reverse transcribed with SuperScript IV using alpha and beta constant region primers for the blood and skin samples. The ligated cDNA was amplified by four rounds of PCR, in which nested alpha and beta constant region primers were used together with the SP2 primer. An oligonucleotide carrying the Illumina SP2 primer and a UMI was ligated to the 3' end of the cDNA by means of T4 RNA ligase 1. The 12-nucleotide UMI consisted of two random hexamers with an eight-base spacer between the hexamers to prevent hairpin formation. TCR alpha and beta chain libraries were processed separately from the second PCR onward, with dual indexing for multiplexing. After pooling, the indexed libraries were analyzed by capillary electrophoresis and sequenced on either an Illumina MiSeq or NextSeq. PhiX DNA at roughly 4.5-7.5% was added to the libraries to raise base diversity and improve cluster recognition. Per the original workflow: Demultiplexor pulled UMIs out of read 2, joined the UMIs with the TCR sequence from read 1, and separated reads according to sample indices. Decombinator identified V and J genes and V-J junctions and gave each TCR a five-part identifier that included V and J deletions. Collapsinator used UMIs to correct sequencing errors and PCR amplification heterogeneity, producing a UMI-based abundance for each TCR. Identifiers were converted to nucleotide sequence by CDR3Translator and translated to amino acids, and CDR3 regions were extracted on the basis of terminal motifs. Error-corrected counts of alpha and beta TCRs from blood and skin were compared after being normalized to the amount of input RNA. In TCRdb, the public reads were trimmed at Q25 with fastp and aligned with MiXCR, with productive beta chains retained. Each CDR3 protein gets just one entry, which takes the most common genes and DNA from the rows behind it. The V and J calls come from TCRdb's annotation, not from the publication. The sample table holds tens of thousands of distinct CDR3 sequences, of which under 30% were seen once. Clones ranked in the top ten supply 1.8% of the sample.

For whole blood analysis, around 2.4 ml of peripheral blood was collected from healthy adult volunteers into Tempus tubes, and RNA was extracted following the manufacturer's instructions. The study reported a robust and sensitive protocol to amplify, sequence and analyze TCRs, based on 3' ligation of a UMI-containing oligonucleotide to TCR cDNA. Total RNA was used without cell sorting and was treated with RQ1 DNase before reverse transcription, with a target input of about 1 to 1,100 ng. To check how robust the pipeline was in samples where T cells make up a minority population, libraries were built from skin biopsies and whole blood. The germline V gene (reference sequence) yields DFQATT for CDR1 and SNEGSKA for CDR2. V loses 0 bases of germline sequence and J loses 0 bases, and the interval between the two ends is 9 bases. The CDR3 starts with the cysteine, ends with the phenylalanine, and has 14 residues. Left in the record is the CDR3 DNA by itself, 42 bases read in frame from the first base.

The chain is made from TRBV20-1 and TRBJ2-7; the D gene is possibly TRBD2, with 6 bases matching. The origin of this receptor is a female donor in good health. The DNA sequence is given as TGCAGTGCTAGAGAGGGCGGGATCTCCTACGAGCAGTACTTC. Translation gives CSAREGGISYEQYF.